This T cell receptor (beta chain) was identified during a study of T-cell memory formation after mild COVID-19. Study at large: The study found TCR clusters largely donor specific. Findings of the study overall: Whether second-wave clones peaking at day 37 were SARS-CoV-2 specific went unconfirmed.

This clonotype has only a few counts. Its antigen is currently unknown. 5'RACE primed at constant segments yielded TCR alpha and TCR beta cDNA libraries bearing sample barcodes and UMIs. MiXCR, run by TCRdb on the 5' RACE reads, gives a single entry per CDR3 protein. The table records under 200,000 distinct CDR3 sequences, roughly 12% of them present only once. This clonotype was obtained from a man aged 18 to 29 who had mild COVID-19 (a few samples of this study predate the infection). Cell type and time point are not known. Material: PBMCs or a T cell subset sorted from them (not recorded which).

CDR3 in amino acids: CASSWRTGGNEKLFF. The DNA of the CDR3 is TGCGCCAGCAGCTGGAGGACAGGGGGAAATGAAAAACTGTTTTTT. The rearrangement uses TRBV5-1 and TRBJ1-4, with 10 bases that match TRBD1. Germline CDR1 SGHRS, CDR2 YFSETQ. This CDR3 has 15 amino acids. With 3 bases clipped from V and 5 bases from J, the junction kept 4 bases outside the gene matches.